A selection of T cell receptor beta chains follows, all from one sample in a study of CXCR3-negative and CXCR3-positive naive CD8 T cells. TCRdb processed the 5' RACE reads again and assigns one entry to each CDR3 protein, with no DNA. The listing contains around 95,000 distinct CDR3 sequences. The sample taken for sequencing was naive CXCR3+ CD8+ T cells from blood. All receptors derive from a human donor in good health. Some clones in this sample may be carry-over from other donors' samples. Both conserved end residues are part of each CDR3. Each record gives: CDR3 protein, J gene, V gene.

CDR3 protein: CASSLAGRNIQYF
J gene: TRBJ2-4
V gene: TRBV28

CDR3 protein: CASTSQGWDTEAFF
J gene: TRBJ1-1
V gene: TRBV3-1

CDR3 protein: CASSIGQGSYNEQFF
J gene: TRBJ2-1
V gene: TRBV19

CDR3 protein: CASTTGLATHQETQYF
J gene: TRBJ2-5
V gene: TRBV6-5

CDR3 protein: CASSFGASGVYNEQFF
J gene: TRBJ2-1
V gene: TRBV7-3

CDR3 protein: CASSLTGGHGEKLFF
J gene: TRBJ1-4
V gene: TRBV5-1

CDR3 protein: CASSKTTVFGEQFF
J gene: TRBJ2-1
V gene: TRBV12-3/TRBV12-4

CDR3 protein: CASSHPGDRSGANVLTF
J gene: TRBJ2-6
V gene: TRBV3-1

CDR3 protein: CASSPLAASTDTQYF
J gene: TRBJ2-3
V gene: TRBV12-3/TRBV12-4

CDR3 protein: CASSDTGTGETGELFF
J gene: TRBJ2-2
V gene: TRBV6-4

CDR3 protein: CASSLDRGDTEAFF
J gene: TRBJ1-1
V gene: TRBV5-1

CDR3 protein: CSAPTGYYGYTF
J gene: TRBJ1-2
V gene: TRBV29-1

CDR3 protein: CASSQDVGGAYEQYF
J gene: TRBJ2-7
V gene: TRBV4-3

CDR3 protein: CSVLKVTGGGGELFF
J gene: TRBJ2-2
V gene: TRBV29-1

CDR3 protein: CATSLIPEMNTEAFF
J gene: TRBJ1-1
V gene: TRBV7-9

CDR3 protein: CASRALSRWDEQYF
J gene: TRBJ2-7
V gene: TRBV7-2